This T cell receptor beta chain appears in the sequencing data of a study of shared clonotypes between healthy human individuals. This CDR3 has 18 residues. The germline CDR1 and CDR2 sequences are SGHRS and YFSETQ. V shed 4 bases and J 4 bases; nucleotides not matched to a gene: 15. Naive CD8 cells comprised CD45RO-negative, CCR7-positively selected cells, excluding terminally differentiated effector memory CD45RA+ cells. In its sample, this clone was seen once. TCRdb's table, derived via immunoSEQ multiplex PCR, lists solely in-frame clones and lacks some. The table has about 650,000 clones, roughly 95% seen once.

The receptor was isolated from a woman aged 25 to 39 in good health. Source material: naive CD8+ T cells sorted from blood. The V gene is TRBV5-1, the J gene TRBJ2-3; the match to TRBD2 covers 10 bases. CDR3 amino acids: CASSPKGLAGVLADTQYF. The CDR3 DNA is TGCGCCAGCAGCCCCAAGGGGCTAGCGGGAGTTTTGGCAGATACGCAGTATTTT.